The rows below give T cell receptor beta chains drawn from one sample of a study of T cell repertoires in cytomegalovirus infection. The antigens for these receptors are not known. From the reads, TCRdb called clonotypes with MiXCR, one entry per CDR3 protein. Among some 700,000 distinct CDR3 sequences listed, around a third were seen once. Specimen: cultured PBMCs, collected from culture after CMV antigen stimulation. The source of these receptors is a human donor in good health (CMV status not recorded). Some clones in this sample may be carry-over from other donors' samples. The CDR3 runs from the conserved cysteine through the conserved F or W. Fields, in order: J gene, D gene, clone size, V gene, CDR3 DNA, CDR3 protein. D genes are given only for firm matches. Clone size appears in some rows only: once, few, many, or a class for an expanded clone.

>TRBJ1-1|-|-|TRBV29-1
TGCAGCGTTGACAGTGGGGGGACTGAAGCTTTCTTT
CSVDSGGTEAFF
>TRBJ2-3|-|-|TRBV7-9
TGTGCCAGCAGCTTCAGGGGGGGGGGTCCCGATACGCAGTATTTT
CASSFRGGGPDTQYF
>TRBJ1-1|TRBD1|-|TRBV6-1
TGTGCCAGCAGTGGGCCGGGACAGGGATTGGTGAACACTGAAGCTTTCTTT
CASSGPGQGLVNTEAFF
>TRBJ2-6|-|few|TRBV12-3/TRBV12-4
TGTGCCAGCACCAAGAGACACTCTGGGGCCAACGTCCTGACTTTC
CASTKRHSGANVLTF
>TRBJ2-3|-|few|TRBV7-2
TGTGCCAGCAGCCCATCGTTCGTACAGAATACGCAGTATTTT
CASSPSFVQNTQYF
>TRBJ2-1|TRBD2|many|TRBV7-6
TGTGCCAGCAGCTTAGCGCCATCGAGCGGGGTTGGGAATGAGCAGTTCTTC
CASSLAPSSGVGNEQFF
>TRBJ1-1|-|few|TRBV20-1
TGCAGTGCTCCGGACCAGAACACTGAAGCTTTCTTT
CSAPDQNTEAFF
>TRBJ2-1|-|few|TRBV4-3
TGCGCCAGCAGCCAAGATCGATTGCTATCCAATGAGCAGTTCTTC
CASSQDRLLSNEQFF
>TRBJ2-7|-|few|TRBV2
TGTGCCAGCAGTGAAGGGCTGGTCGAGCAGTACTTC
CASSEGLVEQYF
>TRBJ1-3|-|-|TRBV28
TGTGCCAGCAGTCTTAGACAGGAAGAGGTCTCTGGAAACACCATATATTTT
CASSLRQEEVSGNTIYF
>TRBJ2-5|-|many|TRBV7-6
TGTGCCAGCAGTGTAACTCGCCAAGAGACCCAGTACTTC
CASSVTRQETQYF
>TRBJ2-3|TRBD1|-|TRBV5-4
TGTGCCAGCAGCTCAACGACAGGGGGTGGCACAGATACGCAGTATTTT
CASSSTTGGGTDTQYF
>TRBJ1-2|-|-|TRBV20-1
TGCAGTGCTAGATCGGGGGCGGGGTTCGGGAGCTACACCTTC
CSARSGAGFGSYTF
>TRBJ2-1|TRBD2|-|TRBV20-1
TGCAGTGCTATTCCCGGGACTAGCGGGGCCAATGAGCAGTTCTTC
CSAIPGTSGANEQFF
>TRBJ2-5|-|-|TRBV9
TGTGCCAGCAGCGTAGACTTTACGAAAGAGACCCAGTACTTC
CASSVDFTKETQYF
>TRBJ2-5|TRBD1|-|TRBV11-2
TGTGCCAGCAGCTCCCGGCGGGGACAGGGGCAAGAGACCCAGTACTTC
CASSSRRGQGQETQYF
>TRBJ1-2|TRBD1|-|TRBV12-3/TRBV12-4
TGTGCCAGCAGGTCGGCACAGGGGGGAAACTATGGCTACACCTTC
CASRSAQGGNYGYTF
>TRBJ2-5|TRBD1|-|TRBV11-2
TGTGCCAGCAGATTGGACAGGCGAGAGACCCAGTACTTC
CASRLDRRETQYF
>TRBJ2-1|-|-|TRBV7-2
TGTGCCAGCAGCTTGAACCCCCGGATTGAGCAGTTCTTC
CASSLNPRIEQFF
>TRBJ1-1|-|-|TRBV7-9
TGTGCCAGCAGCTTAAGTTTAAATGGGGTTTCAAGCACTGAAGCTTTCTTT
CASSLSLNGVSSTEAFF
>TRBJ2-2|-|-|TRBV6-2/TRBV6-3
TGTGCCAGCAGTTATTGGCAGGGACACACCGGGGAGCTGTTTTTT
CASSYWQGHTGELFF
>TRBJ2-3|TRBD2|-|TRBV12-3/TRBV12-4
TGTGCCAGCAGTTTCCGGCTAGCGGGAGTCACAGATACGCAGTATTTT
CASSFRLAGVTDTQYF
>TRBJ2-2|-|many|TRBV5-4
TGTGCCAGCAGCTTAAAGGCTAAGAACACCGGGGAGCTGTTTTTT
CASSLKAKNTGELFF
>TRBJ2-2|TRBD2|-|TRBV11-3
TGTGCCAGCAGCCGAATGTCGGGGGGCACCGGGGAGCTGTTTTTT
CASSRMSGGTGELFF
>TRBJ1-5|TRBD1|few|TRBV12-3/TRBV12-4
TGTGCCAGCAGTTTATTAGGACAGGGTTTCCAGCCCCAGCATTTT
CASSLLGQGFQPQHF
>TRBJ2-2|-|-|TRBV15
TGTGCCACCAGCAGAGATACCCAGCGGAACACCGGGGAGCTGTTTTTT
CATSRDTQRNTGELFF
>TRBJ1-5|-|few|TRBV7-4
TGTGCCAGCAGCCCCAAGGGATTGGGCAATCAGCCCCAGCATTTT
CASSPKGLGNQPQHF
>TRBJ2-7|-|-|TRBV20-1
TGCAGTGCTAGACGTCTGGGACACTCATCCTACGAGCAGTACTTC
CSARRLGHSSYEQYF
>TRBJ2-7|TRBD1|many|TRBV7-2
TGTGCCAGCAGAAGGGACAGGGCCTACGAGCAGTACTTC
CASRRDRAYEQYF
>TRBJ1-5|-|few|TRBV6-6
TGTGCCAGCAGTTTACAGGAGACTCCAAATCAGCCCCAGCATTTT
CASSLQETPNQPQHF
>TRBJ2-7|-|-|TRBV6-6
TGTGCCAGCAGGGCCGGGACACCATCGTACGAGCAGTACTTC
CASRAGTPSYEQYF
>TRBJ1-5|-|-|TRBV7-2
TGTGCCAGCAGCTTATATGAAGGTCAGCCCCAGCATTTT
CASSLYEGQPQHF
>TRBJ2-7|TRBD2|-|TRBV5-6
TGTGCCAGCAGCGGGGGACTAGCGGGAGTCGAGCAGTACTTC
CASSGGLAGVEQYF
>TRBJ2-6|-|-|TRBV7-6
TGTGCCAGCAGCTTAGTCCCCGGGGCCAACGTCCTGACTTTC
CASSLVPGANVLTF
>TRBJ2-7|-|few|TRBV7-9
TGTGCCAGCAGCTTTTTTGAGGTTAGCGCGTACGAGCAGTACTTC
CASSFFEVSAYEQYF
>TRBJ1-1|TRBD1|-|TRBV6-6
TGTGCCAGCAGCCCTAGGGGGCACACTGAAGCTTTCTTT
CASSPRGHTEAFF
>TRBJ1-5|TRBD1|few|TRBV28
TGTGCCAGCAGTTTCTCCAGCAGGGGGGGGGGTCAGCCCCAGCATTTT
CASSFSSRGGGQPQHF
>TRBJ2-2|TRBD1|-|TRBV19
TGTGCCAGTAGTGCTGCCGCCGGGACAGGGAGTGCCACCGGGGAGCTGTTTTTT
CASSAAAGTGSATGELFF
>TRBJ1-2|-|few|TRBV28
TGTGCCAGCAGTTTAACAGGCTGGCAAACTAACTATGGCTACACCTTC
CASSLTGWQTNYGYTF
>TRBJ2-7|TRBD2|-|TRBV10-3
TGTGCCATCAGTGGCGCTAGCGGGTTCTACGAGCAGTACTTC
CAISGASGFYEQYF
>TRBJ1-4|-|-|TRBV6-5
TGTGCCAGCAGTTACTCACGGCAGTTTAATGAAAAACTGTTTTTT
CASSYSRQFNEKLFF
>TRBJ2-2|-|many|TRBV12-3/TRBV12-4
TGTGCCAGCAGCTTCGGAGGTACCGGGGAGCTGTTTTTT
CASSFGGTGELFF
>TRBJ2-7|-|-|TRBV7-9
TGTGCCAGCAGCTTACTTAGTGACAGCTCCTACGAGCAGTACTTC
CASSLLSDSSYEQYF
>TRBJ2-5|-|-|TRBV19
TGTGCCAGTAGTATAGATGTGGGACACCCACGGACCCAGTACTTC
CASSIDVGHPRTQYF
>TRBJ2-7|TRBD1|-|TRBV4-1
TGTGCCAGCAGCCAACAGACAGGGGCCCTTATCCCCGCCTACGAGCAGTACTTC
CASSQQTGALIPAYEQYF
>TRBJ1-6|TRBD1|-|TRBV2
TGTGCCAGCAGCCCGACAGGGGGGTTAGGATCACCCCTCCACTTT
CASSPTGGLGSPLHF
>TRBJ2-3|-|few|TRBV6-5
TGTGCCACCGTTGACCCAGGCGTAGATACGCAGTATTTT
CATVDPGVDTQYF
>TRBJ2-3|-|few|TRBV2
TGTGCCAGCAGTGATGGGTACCCGCGCACAGATACGCAGTATTTT
CASSDGYPRTDTQYF
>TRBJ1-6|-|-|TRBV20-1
TGCAGTGCTAGAGGCCGACAGAGCCTTTATAATTCACCCCTCCACTTT
CSARGRQSLYNSPLHF
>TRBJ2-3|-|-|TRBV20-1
TGCAGTGCCCAGGACAGAAGGTCCGCTAGCACAGATACGCAGTATTTT
CSAQDRRSASTDTQYF
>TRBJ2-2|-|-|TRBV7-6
TGTGCCAGCAGCCCACTCCCCCGGGGGGAGCTGTTTTTT
CASSPLPRGELFF
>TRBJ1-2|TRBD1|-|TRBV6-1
TGTGCCAGCAGCGACAGGGCAGTAAACTATGGCTACACCTTC
CASSDRAVNYGYTF
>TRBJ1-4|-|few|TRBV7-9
TGTGCCAGCAGCGGCCCCAAGGGCGGGAATGAAAAACTGTTTTTT
CASSGPKGGNEKLFF
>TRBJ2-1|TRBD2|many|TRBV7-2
TGTGCCAGCAGTGTAGCGGGAGCTCCCTACAATGAGCAGTTCTTC
CASSVAGAPYNEQFF